The 22 T cell receptor beta chains listed next were all sequenced from one sample in a study of blood T cell repertoires in COVID-19 (dated by TCRdb to 2018 to 2020). The library was made by the immunoSEQ multiplex PCR assay. This immuneACCESS table, as held by TCRdb, lists in-frame sequences with V and J called but not all clones. Of the missing ones, under half trace to an unresolved V gene in checked studies; the others have no known cause. The sample records roughly 200,000 clones, about 77% of which are singletons. 2.5% to 3.5% of the sample is in the top ten clones. Material for sequencing was peripheral blood. These receptor sequences come from a woman aged 80 or older with active or convalescent COVID-19.

This clone was detected only once. The V gene is TRBV30, the J gene TRBJ1-1; D not certain. Germline V gene lookup returns CDR1 GTSNPN and CDR2 SVGIG (reference sequence). V lost 0 bases, J lost 6 bases, and 14 bases lay in between. The CDR3 loop spans 14 amino acids. CDR3 DNA sequence: TGTGCCTGGAGTGTGAGTTCATTGGTCCCTGAAGCTTTCTTT. As protein: CAWSVSSLVPEAFF.

The CDR3 is CASTSGGSADTQYF. Here the CDR3 DNA reads TGCGCCAGCACTAGCGGGGGATCGGCAGATACGCAGTATTTT. The V and J genes are TRBV5-1 and TRBJ2-3; 10 nucleotides align to TRBD2. CDR1 SGHRS and CDR2 YFSETQ come from the germline V gene. The CDR3 totals 14 residues. V gave up 6 bases and J gave up 4 bases; unmatched junction bases: 5.

J is TRBJ2-5 and V is TRBV7-3, with TRBD1 identical over 10 bases. Trimming took 6 bases from V and 1 from J; bases not matched to a gene: 8. Germline V gene sequence: CDR1 SGHTA, CDR2 FQGTGA. The CDR3 has 16 amino acids. The CDR3 is CASSPRTGGTQETQYF. CDR3 nucleotides: TGTGCCAGCAGTCCTAGGACAGGGGGGACCCAAGAGACCCAGTACTTC. The complete variable domain, with remaining parts taken from reference TRBV7-3 and TRBJ2-5, reads GAGVSQTPSNKVTEKGKYVELRCDPISGHTALYWYRQSLGQGPEFLIYFQGTGAADDSGLPNDRFFAVRPEGSVSTLKIQRTERGDSAVYLCASSPRTGGTQETQYFGPGTRLLVL.

The chain is built from TRBV5-1 and TRBJ2-2; D is possibly TRBD2 (6 bases). The CDR3 is 15 amino acids. V was trimmed by 2 bases and J by 4 bases, leaving 12 bases between them. In germline, CDR1 is SGHRS, CDR2 YFSETQ. Written as DNA, the CDR3 is TGCGCCAGCAGCTTAAGGCAGGGAGGCACCGGGGAGCTGTTTTTT. Its protein is CASSLRQGGTGELFF.

Here the CDR3 reads CASSLAGGWEETQYF. In DNA form, the CDR3 reads TGCGCCAGCAGCTTGGCGGGGGGATGGGAAGAGACCCAGTACTTC. The chain combines TRBV5-1 with TRBJ2-5; 7 nucleotides match TRBD2. The CDR3 is 15 amino acids. With V trimmed by 0 bases and J by 3 bases, 5 bases remained unmatched. The germline CDR1 and CDR2 sequences are SGHRS and YFSETQ. Variable domain in full (rest from reference TRBV5-1 and TRBJ2-5): KAGVTQTPRYLIKTRGQQVTLSCSPISGHRSVSWYQQTPGQGLQFLFEYFSETQRNKGNFPGRFSGRQFSNSRSEMNVSTLELGDSALYLCASSLAGGWEETQYFGPGTRLLVL.

This clone was seen only a few times. The chain uses TRBV6-2 or TRBV6-3 and TRBJ1-2; tentative D call: TRBD1 (5 bases). Trimming pared 0 bases from V and 7 bases from J, leaving 15 bases between. This CDR3 spans 15 amino acids. The germline CDR1 and CDR2 sequences are MNHEY and SVGEGT. The CDR3 DNA follows: TGTGCCAGCAGTTACTCGAACCGGCGCCAGGGTGGCTACACCTTC. Translation gives CASSYSNRRQGGYTF.

The chain links TRBV2 to TRBJ1-5; 9 nucleotides align to TRBD1. Trimming removed 5 bases from V and 1 base from J; junction bases left unmatched: 3. This CDR3 contains 15 residues. Germline V gene sequence: CDR1 SNHLY, CDR2 FYNNEI. CDR3 region: CASSFGQGSNQPQHF. In DNA form, the CDR3 reads TGTGCCAGCAGTTTTGGACAGGGGAGCAATCAGCCCCAGCATTTT.

J is TRBJ1-2 and V is TRBV2; 8 bases are a match to TRBD1. The CDR3 has 14 residues. Trimming at V came to 7 bases and at J to 7 bases, leaving 11 bases not matched to a gene. Per the germline V gene, CDR1 is SNHLY and CDR2 is FYNNEI. CDR3 in amino acids: CASITDRAAGGYTF. CDR3 nucleotides: TGTGCCAGCATCACGGACAGGGCGGCAGGTGGCTACACCTTC.

This chain joins TRBV19 and TRBJ1-5; the D gene is possibly TRBD1 (5 bases). Germline V gene sequence: CDR1 LNHDA, CDR2 SQIVND (reference sequence). The CDR3 totals 14 residues. V lost 2 bases and J 2 bases, leaving 7 bases between the germline ends. CDR3 nucleotide sequence: TGTGCCAGTAGTATACGACAGCGCAATCAGCCCCAGCATTTT. Amino acids: CASSIRQRNQPQHF.

V gene TRBV10-3 combines with J gene TRBJ2-1, with D maybe TRBD2 (7 bases). Germline V gene data show CDR1 as ENHRY and CDR2 as SYGVKD. Trimming left V 3 bases short and J 0 bases short, with 21 bases between. The CDR3 length is 19 residues. The CDR3, as DNA: TGTGCCATCAGTGAATTGGGGGGGGCACATTTAAGCTCCTACAATGAGCAGTTCTTC. Protein: CAISELGGAHLSSYNEQFF.

The chain carries TRBV10-3 and TRBJ1-1; the D gene is possibly TRBD1 (6 bases). CDR1 and CDR2 from the germline V gene are ENHRY and SYGVKD. This CDR3 spans 13 amino acids. V lost 8 bases and J 0 bases, leaving 10 bases between the germline ends. The DNA of the CDR3 is TGTGCCATCGGGAGGGGGGTGAACACTGAAGCTTTCTTT. Its translation is CAIGRGVNTEAFF.

The V gene is TRBV27, the J gene TRBJ1-4, with 7 bases that match TRBD1. Germline CDR1 and CDR2: MNHEY and SMNVEV (reference sequence). This CDR3 is built from 15 residues. V was clipped by 0 bases and J by 8 bases; unmatched bases: 6. CDR3 sequence: CASSLSWTGEEKLFF. The CDR3 DNA follows: TGTGCCAGCAGTTTATCGTGGACAGGCGAGGAAAAACTGTTTTTT.

This CDR3 is CASSHGRGYNQPQHF. The DNA for the CDR3 is TGTGCCAGCAGCCATGGAAGGGGGTACAATCAGCCCCAGCATTTT. This chain uses TRBV3-1 (or the pseudogene TRBV3-2) with TRBJ1-5; the D gene is possibly TRBD1 (6 bases). V was shortened by 3 bases and J by 3 bases, with 12 bases between the two germline ends. Looked up from germline, CDR1 is LGHDT and CDR2 is YNNKEL (reference sequence). This CDR3 region has 15 residues.

This clone has a handful of counts. The CDR3 DNA sequence: TGCAGCGTTGAGGAGGGGAACACTGAAGCTTTCTTT. Amino acids: CSVEEGNTEAFF. The rearrangement uses TRBV29-1 and TRBJ1-1; no clear D gene. Germline V lookup: CDR1 SQVTM, CDR2 ANQGSEA. The length of the CDR3 is 12 residues. The V and J ends lost 3 bases and 1 base respectively, with 6 bases between them.

The rearrangement links TRBV12-3 or TRBV12-4 to TRBJ1-2; D gene uncertain. V lost 3 bases to trimming and J lost 4 bases, with 9 bases between them. CDR3 length equals 13 residues. The DNA for the CDR3 is TGTGCCAGCAGTTTGCGAGATTCCTATGGCTACACCTTC. It codes for CASSLRDSYGYTF.

The chain employs TRBV5-8 and TRBJ1-2, with D maybe TRBD1 (6 bases). Germline values: CDR1 SGHTS, CDR2 YDEGEE. The ends were cut back, 1 base at V and 5 bases at J, with 15 bases in the middle. The CDR3 is made up of 15 amino acids. The CDR3 nucleotides are TGTGCCAGCAGCTTGTCGGGGGGCGCGAATTATGGCTACACCTTC. Translation: CASSLSGGANYGYTF.

Here the CDR3 reads CASSQMAGTTSGGYTF. CDR3 sequence (DNA): TGTGCCAGCAGCCAAATGGCCGGGACAACGAGTGGCGGCTACACCTTC. The rearrangement joins TRBV14 to TRBJ1-2; weak D call: TRBD1 (6 bases). CDR1 SGHDN and CDR2 FVKESK come from the germline V gene. There are 16 residues in the CDR3. Trimming removed 2 bases at V and 8 bases at J, with 21 bases between.

The genes are TRBV7-9 and TRBJ1-4; D is ambiguous. This CDR3 is built from 16 residues. V lost 6 bases and J lost 2, with 16 bases in between. Germline CDR1 is SEHNR and CDR2 is FQNEAQ (reference sequence). CDR3 nucleotides: TGTGCCAGCAGTCCCCTGTCGGGAGGGACTAATGAAAAACTGTTTTTT. Amino acid sequence: CASSPLSGGTNEKLFF.

The chain employs TRBV28 and TRBJ2-5, with TRBD2 matching 9 bases. The CDR3 has 15 amino acids. Germline values: CDR1 MDHEN, CDR2 SYDVKM. Trimming removed 8 bases from V and 1 base from J; junction bases left unmatched: 8. The CDR3 loop is CASSLLAGRQETQYF. DNA of the CDR3: TGTGCCAGCTCGTTACTAGCGGGTCGCCAAGAGACCCAGTACTTC.

The CDR3 DNA reads as TGCGCCAGCAGCTTGAGAGGAGAAAAGTCCTACAATGAGCAGTTCTTC. Translated: CASSLRGEKSYNEQFF. The chain uses TRBV5-1 and TRBJ2-1; the D is unclear. The CDR3 extends over 16 amino acids. Germline CDR1 is SGHRS and CDR2 is YFSETQ. Trimming removed 1 base from V and 1 base from J, with 12 bases in between.

The chain couples TRBV7-2 to TRBJ2-5, with a possible D match to TRBD2 (6 bases). The CDR3 is 15 residues long. CDR1 SGHTA and CDR2 FQGNSA come from the germline V gene. V was trimmed by 4 bases and J by 5 bases, leaving 17 bases between them. CDR3 protein: CASSSKRASRETQYF. The CDR3 DNA follows: TGTGCCAGCAGCTCGAAGCGGGCCTCCCGGGAGACCCAGTACTTC.

J is TRBJ1-4 and V is TRBV6-6, with 9 bases that match TRBD1. This CDR3 has 15 residues. V shed 4 bases, J shed 6 bases, and the junction held 6 bases outside the gene matches. The V gene's germline CDR1 is MNHNY and CDR2 SVGAGI (reference sequence). CDR3 in amino acids: CASSSQDRGDEKLFF. Here the CDR3 DNA reads TGTGCCAGCAGTTCCCAGGACAGGGGCGATGAAAAACTGTTTTTT.